These T cell receptor beta chains were read from a single sample in a study of blood T cell repertoires in COVID-19. The method was immunoSEQ multiplex PCR; TCRdb's version includes in-frame clones alone and lacks a portion of them. The sample holds 90,000 to 120,000 clones, roughly 81% seen once. Sequencing input: peripheral blood. These receptors originate from a human donor in a cohort sampled during active COVID-19. Both conserved end residues are part of each CDR3. Each record gives: J gene, clone size, V gene, D gene, CDR3 DNA, CDR3 protein. The D gene is left open where the match is weak. Size is stated for part of the rows, as once, few or many counts, or as a class when the clone is expanded.

j_gene: TRBJ2-7
abundance: .
v_gene: TRBV6-1
d_gene: TRBD2
CDR3nt: TGTGCCAGCAGTGAGGGTCTAGCGGATACCTACGAGCAGTACTTC
CDR3aa: CASSEGLADTYEQYF

j_gene: TRBJ1-1
abundance: once
v_gene: TRBV11-2
d_gene: TRBD1
CDR3nt: TGTGCCAGCAGCTTAATTTGGGGACAGAGTCCCGAAGCTTTCTTT
CDR3aa: CASSLIWGQSPEAFF

j_gene: TRBJ1-3
abundance: .
v_gene: TRBV28
d_gene: .
CDR3nt: TGTGCCAGCAGCCCCAGACAACCTCCTGGAAACACCATATATTTT
CDR3aa: CASSPRQPPGNTIYF

j_gene: TRBJ2-7
abundance: .
v_gene: TRBV18
d_gene: .
CDR3nt: TGTGCCAGCTCACAAGGACTGGGAGGATACGAGCAGTACTTC
CDR3aa: CASSQGLGGYEQYF

j_gene: TRBJ1-1
abundance: .
v_gene: TRBV9
d_gene: .
CDR3nt: TGTGCCAGCAGCGTAGGCGGAGGCGCGGAGGCTTTCTTT
CDR3aa: CASSVGGGAEAFF

j_gene: TRBJ2-2
abundance: .
v_gene: TRBV5-1
d_gene: .
CDR3nt: TGCGCCAGCAGCACAGATAACACCGGGGAGCTGTTTTTT
CDR3aa: CASSTDNTGELFF

j_gene: TRBJ1-2
abundance: few
v_gene: TRBV6-2/TRBV6-3
d_gene: .
CDR3nt: TGTGCCAGCAGTTATGACTGGGGGCAGCCCCACTATGGCTACACCTTC
CDR3aa: CASSYDWGQPHYGYTF

j_gene: TRBJ2-3
abundance: .
v_gene: TRBV30
d_gene: TRBD2
CDR3nt: TGTGCCTGGAGTGTAGGGCGGGGGGGCCCCACAGATACGCAGTATTTT
CDR3aa: CAWSVGRGGPTDTQYF

j_gene: TRBJ1-3
abundance: .
v_gene: TRBV7-3
d_gene: TRBD1
CDR3nt: TGTGCCAGCAGCTTCACAGGGGGCTTGGGAAACACCATATATTTT
CDR3aa: CASSFTGGLGNTIYF

j_gene: TRBJ2-3
abundance: .
v_gene: TRBV29-1
d_gene: TRBD2
CDR3nt: TGCAGCGCCGCGACCGAGCGGGGGAGGGATACGCAGTATTTT
CDR3aa: CSAATERGRDTQYF

j_gene: TRBJ2-5
abundance: .
v_gene: TRBV7-2
d_gene: TRBD2
CDR3nt: TGTGCCAGCAGCGTGCGGGGGGTAAGCCTCGCGGAGACCCAGTACTTC
CDR3aa: CASSVRGVSLAETQYF

j_gene: TRBJ1-6
abundance: .
v_gene: TRBV6-5
d_gene: TRBD1
CDR3nt: TGTGCCAGCAGTCCGATGGGGACAGGTGGGCCACCCCTCCACTTT
CDR3aa: CASSPMGTGGPPLHF

j_gene: TRBJ2-2
abundance: once
v_gene: TRBV15
d_gene: TRBD2
CDR3nt: TGTGCCACCAGCAGAGATGTGGGGGAGGGCGGTCCGAACACCGGGGAGCTGTTTTTT
CDR3aa: CATSRDVGEGGPNTGELFF

j_gene: TRBJ2-3
abundance: .
v_gene: TRBV12-2
d_gene: .
CDR3nt: TGTGCAAGTCGCTCCCAGCAGCCAGCGGGGGGGACAGATACGCAGTATTTT
CDR3aa: CASRSQQPAGGTDTQYF

j_gene: TRBJ2-7
abundance: .
v_gene: TRBV6-2/TRBV6-3
d_gene: TRBD2
CDR3nt: TGTGCCAGCAGTCTCCGCCGACTAGCGGGGGGGCCTGTCTACGAGCAGTACTTC
CDR3aa: CASSLRRLAGGPVYEQYF